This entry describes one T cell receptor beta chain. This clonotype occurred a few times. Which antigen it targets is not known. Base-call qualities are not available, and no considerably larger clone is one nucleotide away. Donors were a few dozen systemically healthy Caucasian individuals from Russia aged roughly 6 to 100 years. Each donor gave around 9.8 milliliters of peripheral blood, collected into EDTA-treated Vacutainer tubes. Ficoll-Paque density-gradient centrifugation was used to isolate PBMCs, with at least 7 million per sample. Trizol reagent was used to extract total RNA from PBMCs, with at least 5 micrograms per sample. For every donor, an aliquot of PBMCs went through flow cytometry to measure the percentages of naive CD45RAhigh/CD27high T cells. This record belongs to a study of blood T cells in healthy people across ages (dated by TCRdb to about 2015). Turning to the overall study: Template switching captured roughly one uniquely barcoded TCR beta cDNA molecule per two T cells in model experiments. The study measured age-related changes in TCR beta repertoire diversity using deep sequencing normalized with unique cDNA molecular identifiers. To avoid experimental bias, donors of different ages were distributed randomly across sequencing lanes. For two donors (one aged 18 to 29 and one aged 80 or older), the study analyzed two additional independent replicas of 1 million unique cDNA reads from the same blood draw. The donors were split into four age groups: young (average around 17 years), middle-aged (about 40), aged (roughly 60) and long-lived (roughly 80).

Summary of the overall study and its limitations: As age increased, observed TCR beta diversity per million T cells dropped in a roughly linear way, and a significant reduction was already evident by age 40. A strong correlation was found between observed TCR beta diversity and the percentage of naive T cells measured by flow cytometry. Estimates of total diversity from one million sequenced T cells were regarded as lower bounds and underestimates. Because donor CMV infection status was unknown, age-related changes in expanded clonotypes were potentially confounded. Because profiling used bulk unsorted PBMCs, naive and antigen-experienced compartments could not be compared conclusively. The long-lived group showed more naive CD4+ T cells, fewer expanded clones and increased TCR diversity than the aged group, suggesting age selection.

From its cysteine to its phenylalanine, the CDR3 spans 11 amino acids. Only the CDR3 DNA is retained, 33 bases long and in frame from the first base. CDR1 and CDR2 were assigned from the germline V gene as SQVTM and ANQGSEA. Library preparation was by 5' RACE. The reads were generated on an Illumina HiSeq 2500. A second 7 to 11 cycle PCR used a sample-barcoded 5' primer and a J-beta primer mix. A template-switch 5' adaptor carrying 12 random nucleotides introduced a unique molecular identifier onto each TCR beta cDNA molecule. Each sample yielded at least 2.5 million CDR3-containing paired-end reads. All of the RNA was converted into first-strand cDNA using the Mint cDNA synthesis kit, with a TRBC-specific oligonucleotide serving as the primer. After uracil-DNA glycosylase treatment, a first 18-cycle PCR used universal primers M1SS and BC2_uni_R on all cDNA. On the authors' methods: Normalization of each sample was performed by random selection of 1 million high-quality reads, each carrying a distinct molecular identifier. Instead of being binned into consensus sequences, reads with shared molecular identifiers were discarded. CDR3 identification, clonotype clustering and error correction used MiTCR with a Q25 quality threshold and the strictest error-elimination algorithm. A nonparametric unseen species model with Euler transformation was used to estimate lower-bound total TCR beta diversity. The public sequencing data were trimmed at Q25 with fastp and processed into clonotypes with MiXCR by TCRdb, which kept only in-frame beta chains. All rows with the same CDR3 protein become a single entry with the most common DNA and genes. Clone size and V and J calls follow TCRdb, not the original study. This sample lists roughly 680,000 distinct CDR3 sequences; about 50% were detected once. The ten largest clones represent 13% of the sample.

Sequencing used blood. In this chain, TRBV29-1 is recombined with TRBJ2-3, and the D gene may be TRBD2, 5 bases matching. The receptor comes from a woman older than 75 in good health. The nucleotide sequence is TGCTCTGGCGGGAGCACAGATACGCAGTATTTT. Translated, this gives CSGGSTDTQYF.